This T cell receptor beta chain was found in a study of technical replicates of blood from a few donors. The CDR3 covers 14 residues. Germline values: CDR1 MNHEY, CDR2 SMNVEV (reference sequence). The J segment lost 14 bases and the V segment lost 5 bases, leaving 12 bases of the junction unmatched. The data were produced by immunoSEQ multiplex PCR, yet TCRdb's version contains in-frame clones alone and is incomplete. This table holds some 14,000 clones, 70% to 90% found once. This clone was observed once. The clonotype comes from a human donor in good health. Sequencing was performed on PBMCs. The rearrangement uses TRBV27 and TRBJ2-4; TRBD1 aligns across 10 bases. Written as DNA, the CDR3 is TGTGCCAGCAGTCCCAACGACAGGGGGCGGTTTAAGTACTTC. Residues: CASSPNDRGRFKYF.